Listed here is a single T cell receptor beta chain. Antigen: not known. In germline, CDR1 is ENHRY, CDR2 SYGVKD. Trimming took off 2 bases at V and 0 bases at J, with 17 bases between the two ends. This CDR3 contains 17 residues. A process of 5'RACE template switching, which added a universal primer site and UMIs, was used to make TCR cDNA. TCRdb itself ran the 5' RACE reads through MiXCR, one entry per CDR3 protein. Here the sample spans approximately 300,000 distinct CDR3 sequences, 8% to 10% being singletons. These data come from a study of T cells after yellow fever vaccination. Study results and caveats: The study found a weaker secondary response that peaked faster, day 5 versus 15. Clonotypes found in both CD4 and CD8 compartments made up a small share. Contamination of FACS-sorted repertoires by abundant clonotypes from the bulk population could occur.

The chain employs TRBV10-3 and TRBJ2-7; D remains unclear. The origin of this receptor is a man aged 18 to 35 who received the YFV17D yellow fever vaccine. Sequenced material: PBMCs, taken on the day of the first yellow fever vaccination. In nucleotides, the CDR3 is TGTGCCATCAGTGAGCCAACCACGAGACGGAGCTCCTACGAGCAGTACTTC. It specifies CAISEPTTRRSSYEQYF.